Following are 20 T cell receptor beta chains from one sample sequenced in a study of blood T cell repertoires in COVID-19. Using immunoSEQ multiplex PCR, the repertoire was profiled, and TCRdb retains in-frame clones only, with some absent. This table has approximately 200,000 clones, about 85% appearing once. The sample was PBMCs or T cells enriched from blood (not recorded which). The origin of the receptors is a man between 40 and 49 years old who had recovered from COVID-19.

V is TRBV18 and J is TRBJ1-2; D is uncertain. Germline assignment: CDR1 KGHSH and CDR2 LQKENI. The CDR3 loop spans 12 amino acids. V shed 2 bases and J shed 6 bases, with 7 bases lying between them. The CDR3 is CASSPEEHGYTF. The CDR3 DNA reads as TGTGCCAGCTCACCAGAGGAGCATGGCTACACCTTC.

The CDR3 nucleotides are TGTGCCAGCAGCGAGACAGGGCGGAATCAGCCCCAGCATTTT. It is translated as CASSETGRNQPQHF. The rearrangement joins TRBV7-9 to TRBJ1-5; TRBD1 aligns across 7 bases. The J segment lost 4 bases and the V segment lost 5 bases, leaving 5 bases of the junction unmatched. Looked up from germline, CDR1 is SEHNR and CDR2 is FQNEAQ (reference sequence). This CDR3 comprises 14 residues. Variable domain in full (rest from reference TRBV7-9 and TRBJ1-5): DTGVSQNPRHKITKRGQNVTFRCDPISEHNRLYWYRQTLGQGPEFLTYFQNEAQLEKSRLLSDRFSAERPKGSFSTLEIQRTEQGDSAMYLCASSETGRNQPQHFGDGTRLSIL.

The chain joins TRBV11-2 to TRBJ1-1, with a weak D call TRBD1 (6 bases). Trimming cost V 7 bases and J 7 bases, with 16 bases left between them. Germline CDR1 SGHAT, CDR2 FQNNGV. The CDR3 is 13 amino acids. The CDR3 spells CASTQLGGGEAFF. The CDR3 bases are TGTGCCAGCACCCAACTAGGGGGGGGTGAAGCTTTCTTT.

The chain recombines TRBV19 with TRBJ2-5; weak D call: TRBD2 (6 bases). The germline V gene has CDR1 LNHDA and CDR2 SQIVND (reference sequence). V was clipped by 3 bases and J by 3 bases, with 14 bases between them. The CDR3 is 15 amino acids. DNA for the CDR3: TGTGCCAGTAGTATGATTTGGAGGGAAGAAGAGACCCAGTACTTC. Translating gives CASSMIWREEETQYF. Full variable domain (remainder filled in from reference TRBV19 and TRBJ2-5): DGGITQSPKYLFRKEGQNVTLSCEQNLNHDAMYWYRQDPGQGLRLIYYSQIVNDFQKGDIAEGYSVSREKKESFPLTVTSAQKNPTAFYLCASSMIWREEETQYFGPGTRLLVL.

Points on this clone: One end of the junction varies from germline; a read error may be responsible. The chain employs TRBV20-1 and TRBJ1-2, with D tentatively TRBD1 (5 bases). The length of the CDR3 is 8 residues. Looked up from germline, CDR1 is DFQATT and CDR2 is SNEGSKA (reference sequence). DNA of the CDR3: TGCAGTGCTAGACAGGGCCACTTC. Protein: CSARQGHF.

The CDR3: CASSSPEGTSGSRYEQYF. CDR3 in DNA: TGTGCCAGCAGTTCACCCGAAGGGACTAGCGGGAGTAGGTACGAGCAGTACTTC. This chain uses TRBV5-4 with TRBJ2-7; 14 bases agree with TRBD2. J lost 4 bases, V lost 5 bases, and 14 bases had no gene match. The germline CDR1 and CDR2 sequences are SGHNT and YYREEE (reference sequence). This CDR3 is 18 amino acids long.

This clone was counted a single time. V usage is TRBV19 and J usage is TRBJ1-2; the D is unclear. Germline CDR1 reads LNHDA; CDR2 reads SQIVND (reference sequence). The CDR3 is 13 residues long. Trimming removed 3 bases from V and 7 bases from J, with 12 bases in between. DNA for the CDR3: TGTGCCAGTAGTATTGAGGGCTCGGGTGGCTACACCTTC. Residues: CASSIEGSGGYTF. The full variable domain, with the rest looked up from reference TRBV19 and TRBJ1-2, is DGGITQSPKYLFRKEGQNVTLSCEQNLNHDAMYWYRQDPGQGLRLIYYSQIVNDFQKGDIAEGYSVSREKKESFPLTVTSAQKNPTAFYLCASSIEGSGGYTFGSGTRLTVV.

The chain links TRBV2 to TRBJ2-1, with TRBD2 identical over 13 bases. The V and J ends lost 6 bases and 8 bases, in that order; junction bases with no gene match: 7. Germline V lookup: CDR1 SNHLY, CDR2 FYNNEI. The CDR3 totals 15 residues. The CDR3 sequence is CASRPGLAGSYEQFF. The CDR3 DNA follows: TGTGCCAGCAGGCCGGGACTAGCGGGAAGCTATGAGCAGTTCTTC.

This chain joins TRBV2 and TRBJ1-4; possible D gene TRBD1, 5 bases. Germline V gene lookup returns CDR1 SNHLY and CDR2 FYNNEI. Trimming stripped 10 bases from V and 6 bases from J, with 15 bases between. This CDR3 region has 13 residues. The CDR3 DNA reads TGTGCCACTCGAGACAGTCTTGATGAAAAACTGTTTTTT. It codes for CATRDSLDEKLFF.

The table lists this clone with a count of one. The chain is built from TRBV7-9 and TRBJ1-4; D call uncertain. Per the germline V gene, CDR1 is SEHNR and CDR2 is FQNEAQ (reference sequence). This CDR3 has 15 residues. V lost 10 bases and J 4 bases, leaving 19 bases between the germline ends. The CDR3 nucleotides are TGTGCCATCGGGGAGGGTTCTGCCAGTAATGAAAAACTGTTTTTT. Protein sequence: CAIGEGSASNEKLFF.

J is TRBJ2-1 and V is TRBV30; D perhaps matches TRBD1 (6 bases). The length of the CDR3 is 14 residues. V gave up 5 bases and J gave up 5 bases, with 16 bases separating them. The V gene's germline CDR1 is GTSNPN and CDR2 SVGIG (reference sequence). The CDR3 here is CAWGTSILHNEQFF. Written as DNA, the CDR3 is TGTGCCTGGGGGACATCAATTCTCCACAATGAGCAGTTCTTC.

The V and J genes are TRBV6-5 and TRBJ2-2, with a tentative D call TRBD2 (5 bases). Germline V gene lookup returns CDR1 MNHEY and CDR2 SVGAGI. The CDR3 consists of 14 residues. The V and J ends lost 4 bases and 1 base respectively, with 7 bases between them. DNA of the CDR3: TGTGCCAGCAGTTTACGGGAGAACACCGGGGAGCTGTTTTTT. Translating it yields CASSLRENTGELFF.

The CDR3 coding sequence is TGTGCCAGCAGCTTGATGCAGGGGTCGGGCTATGGCTACACCTTC. Its translation is CASSLMQGSGYGYTF. V gene TRBV5-5 combines with J gene TRBJ1-2; tentative D call: TRBD1 (6 bases). The CDR3 spans 15 residues. Trimming left V 1 base short and J 4 bases short, with 14 bases between. CDR1 is SGHKS and CDR2 is YYEKEE in the germline V gene (reference sequence).

This clone has a handful of counts. The chain is built from TRBV19 and TRBJ2-7, with D possibly matching TRBD2 (5 bases). The CDR3 runs 16 residues. V gave up 0 bases and J gave up 3 bases, with 15 bases separating them. The germline V gene encodes CDR1 LNHDA and CDR2 SQIVND (reference sequence). CDR3 nucleotides: TGTGCCAGTAGTATAGATCGGGCTAGCTCCCTCTACGAGCAGTACTTC. Encoded protein: CASSIDRASSLYEQYF.

V gene TRBV4-1 combines with J gene TRBJ2-7, with 7 nucleotides matching TRBD1. The junction had 7 bases not matched to a gene; V was cut back by 2 bases and J by 3 bases. Germline lookup yields CDR1 MGHRA and CDR2 YSYEKL. The CDR3 consists of 15 residues. DNA of the CDR3: TGCGCCAGCAGCCAAACACAGGGGATGAGCTACGAGCAGTACTTC. This translates into CASSQTQGMSYEQYF.

The CDR3 loop reads CASSVRVRQPQHF. CDR3 nucleotide sequence: TGTGCCAGCAGTGTCAGGGTTCGTCAGCCCCAGCATTTT. The rearrangement links TRBV2 to TRBJ1-5, with TRBD1 as a possible D gene (5 bases). From germline, CDR1 is SNHLY and CDR2 FYNNEI. V lost 4 bases, J lost 6 bases, and 10 bases lay in between. CDR3 length equals 13 residues.

The count of this clone is one. The chain employs TRBV2 and TRBJ1-2, with D perhaps matching TRBD1 (6 bases). The CDR3 extends over 14 amino acids. The germline V and J ends were trimmed by 6 bases and 5 bases, with 16 bases remaining between them. Looked up from germline, CDR1 is SNHLY and CDR2 is FYNNEI. The CDR3 DNA is TGTGCCAGCAGCCAAGCGGGGGCCTATTATGGCTACACCTTC. It codes for CASSQAGAYYGYTF. The full variable domain, completed using reference TRBV2 and TRBJ1-2, is EPEVTQTPSHQVTQMGQEVILRCVPISNHLYFYWYRQILGQKVEFLVSFYNNEISEKSEIFDDQFSVERPDGSNFTLKIRSTKLEDSAMYFCASSQAGAYYGYTFGSGTRLTVV.

This chain uses TRBV11-2 with TRBJ2-7, with D possibly being TRBD2 (5 bases). The CDR3 runs to 13 residues. V lost 7 bases to trimming and J lost 6 bases, with 16 bases between them. Germline V gene sequence: CDR1 SGHAT, CDR2 FQNNGV. CDR3 DNA: TGTGCCAGCACCAGTTTAGGTGCGGGCGAGCAGTACTTC. Amino acid sequence: CASTSLGAGEQYF.

The rearrangement joins TRBV5-4 to TRBJ2-7; the D gene is possibly TRBD2 (7 bases). Trimming removed 0 bases from V and 6 bases from J, with 13 bases in between. The CDR3 is 14 residues long. Germline V gives CDR1 SGHNT, CDR2 YYREEE (reference sequence). The CDR3 here is CASSLEGEGREQYF. The CDR3 nucleotides are TGTGCCAGCAGCTTGGAGGGGGAGGGCCGCGAGCAGTACTTC.

In nucleotides, the CDR3 is TGTGCCAGTAGCTGGGGGACACTCGCCGGGAATGAGCAGTTCTTC. It yields the protein CASSWGTLAGNEQFF. This chain joins TRBV19 and TRBJ2-1; D possibly corresponds to TRBD1 (6 bases). V lost 6 bases to trimming and J lost 7 bases, with 19 bases between them. Germline values: CDR1 LNHDA, CDR2 SQIVND (reference sequence). The length of the CDR3 is 15 residues.